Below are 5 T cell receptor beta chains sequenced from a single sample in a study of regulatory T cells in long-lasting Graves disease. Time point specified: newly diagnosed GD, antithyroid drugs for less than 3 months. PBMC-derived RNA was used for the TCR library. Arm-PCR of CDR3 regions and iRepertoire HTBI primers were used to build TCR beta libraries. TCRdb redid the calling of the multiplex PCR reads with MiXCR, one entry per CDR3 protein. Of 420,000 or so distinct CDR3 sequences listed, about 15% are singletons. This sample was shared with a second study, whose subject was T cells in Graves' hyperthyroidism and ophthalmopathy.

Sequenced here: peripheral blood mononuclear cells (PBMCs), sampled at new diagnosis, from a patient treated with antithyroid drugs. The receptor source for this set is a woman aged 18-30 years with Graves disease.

CDR3 residues: CASSLGGRLEQYF. The CDR3 bases are TGTGCCAGCAGCCTGGGGGGGCGCCTCGAGCAGTACTTC. The V call is TRBV7-2, the J call TRBJ2-7, with a tentative D call TRBD2 (7 bases). V gave up 5 bases and J gave up 6 bases, with 14 bases separating them. CDR1 and CDR2 from the germline V gene are SGHTA and FQGNSA. The CDR3 has 13 residues.

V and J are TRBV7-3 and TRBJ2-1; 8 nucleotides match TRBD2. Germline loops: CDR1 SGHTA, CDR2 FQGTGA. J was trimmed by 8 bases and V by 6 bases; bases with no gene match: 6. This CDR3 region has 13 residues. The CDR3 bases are TGTGCCAGCAGTAGACTAGCGCCCGATGAGCAGTTCTTC. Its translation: CASSRLAPDEQFF.

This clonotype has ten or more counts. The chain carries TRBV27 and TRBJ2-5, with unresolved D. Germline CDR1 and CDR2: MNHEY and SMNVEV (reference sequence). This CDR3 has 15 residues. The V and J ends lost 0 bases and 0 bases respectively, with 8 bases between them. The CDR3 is CASSLSGTYQETQYF. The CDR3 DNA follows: TGTGCCAGCAGTTTATCGGGCACGTACCAAGAGACCCAGTACTTC.

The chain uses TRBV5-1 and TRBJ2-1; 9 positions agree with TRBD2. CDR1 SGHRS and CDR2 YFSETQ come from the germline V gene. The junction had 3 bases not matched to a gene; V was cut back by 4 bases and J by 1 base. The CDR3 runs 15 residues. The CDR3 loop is CASSKAGGSYNEQFF. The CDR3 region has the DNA TGCGCCAGCAGCAAAGCGGGAGGATCCTACAATGAGCAGTTCTTC.

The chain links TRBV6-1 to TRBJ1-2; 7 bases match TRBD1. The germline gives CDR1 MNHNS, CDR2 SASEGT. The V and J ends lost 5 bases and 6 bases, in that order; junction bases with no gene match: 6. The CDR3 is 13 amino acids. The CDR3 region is CASSRDSQHGYTF. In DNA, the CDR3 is TGTGCCAGCAGTCGGGACAGCCAGCATGGCTACACCTTC.